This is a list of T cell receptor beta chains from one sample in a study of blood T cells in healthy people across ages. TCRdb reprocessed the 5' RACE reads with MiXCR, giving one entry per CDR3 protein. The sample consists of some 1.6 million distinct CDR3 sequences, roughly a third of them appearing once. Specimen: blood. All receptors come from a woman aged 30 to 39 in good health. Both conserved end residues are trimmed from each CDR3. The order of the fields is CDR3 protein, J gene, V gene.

ASSLAGGSCQPQH TRBJ1-5 TRBV7-2
ASSFGLAGVAGTDTQY TRBJ2-3 TRBV13
SARYDRETQY TRBJ2-5 TRBV20-1
ASAWGANSFETQY TRBJ2-5 TRBV7-9
ASSEIRDTEAF TRBJ1-1 TRBV2
AGSLSWQGKPEQY NA TRBV28
SVAGQYYNEQF TRBJ2-1 TRBV29-1
ASSLVGGAREQY TRBJ2-7 TRBV11-2
ASSQEIRSYNEQF TRBJ2-1 TRBV4-1
AISGGLAEYEQY TRBJ2-7 TRBV10-3
ASGGTPIAHYGYT TRBJ1-2 TRBV7-9
ASSPQGAQTEAF TRBJ1-1 TRBV7-3
ASSLSHNTGELF TRBJ2-2 TRBV7-3
ASSERQGQYSDGQF TRBJ2-1 TRBV9
ASSVYRDGEAF TRBJ1-1 TRBV9
ASSSGGIYPGGSPLH TRBJ1-6 TRBV27
ASRRAGGAYNEQF TRBJ2-1 TRBV13
ATSDAGGTEAF TRBJ1-1 TRBV24-1
ASSPGTRAHEQY TRBJ2-7 TRBV12-3/TRBV12-4
ASSQASGGFEQY TRBJ2-5 TRBV4-1
ASIPRGSFDKEQF TRBJ2-1 TRBV6-1
SSDRAANEQF TRBJ2-1 TRBV29-1
ASSGGVAGGLDEQF TRBJ2-1 TRBV2
ASRRRTGTYNEQF TRBJ2-1 TRBV3-1
SAREDATEAF TRBJ1-1 TRBV20-1
ASNSTGYEQY NA TRBV6-5
ASSLSSGLAGVGYEQY TRBJ2-7 TRBV7-8
ASSLQATDTQY TRBJ2-3 TRBV7-2
ASSPSGGEIIDGYT TRBJ1-2 TRBV6-5
ASSLGAFDTGELF TRBJ2-2 TRBV5-1
SASVPGLYNEQF TRBJ2-1 TRBV20-1
ASRPSETGARGDYGYT TRBJ1-2 TRBV4-2
ASNSRSGPRGKTQY NA TRBV28
ASSSQTFAGESYEQY TRBJ2-7 TRBV27
SASPPWDSYGYT TRBJ1-2 TRBV20-1
SVGAAGGETQY TRBJ2-5 TRBV29-1
SAHAGKYNEQF TRBJ2-1 TRBV20-1
ATSALTSAGYDQY TRBJ2-7 TRBV24-1
ASRTGQTSGANVLT TRBJ2-6 TRBV6-6
ASSQPGPTSEAQY TRBJ2-7 TRBV3-1
ASSKGLNEQF TRBJ2-1 TRBV9
ASTVGTSVYEQY TRBJ2-7 TRBV11-2
ASNPTGLRVHEQY TRBJ2-7 TRBV9
SARGGAGLTGLEQY TRBJ2-7 TRBV20-1
ASNERDRSTDTQY TRBJ2-3 TRBV6-1
SARDPAGGPRDTQY TRBJ2-3 TRBV20-1
ASSLFRTTRPKNTEAF TRBJ1-1 TRBV5-1
ASSPQLGRQGNYGYT TRBJ1-2 TRBV4-2
ATSDSSRAEAF TRBJ1-1 TRBV24-1
ASSPPGQPKLRNTEAF TRBJ1-1 TRBV6-1
SARDIRDRPTQY TRBJ2-5 TRBV20-1
ASSARQGANEQY TRBJ2-7 TRBV7-9
ASSYSTGVGTYGYT TRBJ1-2 TRBV6-5
ASSGREGAYNEQF TRBJ2-1 TRBV2
ASSAEIRGVIQY TRBJ2-4 TRBV6-1
SARGSSGRATDTQY TRBJ2-3 TRBV20-1
ASSLGTAGLVDDYNEQF TRBJ2-1 TRBV27
ASSQVSPGRPGEQY TRBJ2-7 TRBV4-1
ASRRDMEGSYEQY TRBJ2-7 TRBV6-1